This is a list of T cell receptor beta chains from one sample in a study of shared clonotypes between healthy human individuals. TCRdb's copy holds only in-frame clones and misses some; the assay was immunoSEQ multiplex PCR. The sample holds fewer than 650,000 clones; about 80% are singletons and the top ten take 12%. Sequenced material: PBMCs. The receptors originated from a woman between 40 and 50 years old in good health. Some clones in this sample may be carry-over from other donors' samples. CDR3s include the opening cysteine and the closing phenylalanine or tryptophan.

v_call cdr3_aa
TRBV30 CACHGASGNTIYF
TRBV7-2 CASSLGGWNTEAFF
TRBV7-2 CASRKTSGSGGELFF
TRBV18 CASSPSQGRSPGYGYTF
TRBV5-1 CASSLQGEGNTIYF
TRBV7-2 CASSSWLAGTYEQYF
TRBV27 CATRISSYNEQFF
TRBV7-2 CASSLVGGSWDEQFF
TRBV5-5 CASSLASGGYNEQFF
TRBV10-3 CAISESRGSTDTQYF